These 12 T cell receptor beta chains came from one sample sequenced in a study of shared clonotypes between healthy human individuals. Clones were sequenced by immunoSEQ multiplex PCR, and TCRdb holds only the in-frame ones, with some missing. The data hold fewer than 650,000 clones, with roughly 79% observed a single time. Sequenced input: PBMCs. All receptors come from a woman aged 40 to 50 in good health. Some clones in this sample may be carry-over from other donors' samples.

The chain employs TRBV15 and TRBJ2-4; D call uncertain. The germline V gene encodes CDR1 LNHNV and CDR2 YYDKDF (reference sequence). The CDR3 is 15 residues long. Trimming stripped 0 bases from V and 7 bases from J, with 13 bases between. The CDR3 DNA reads as TGTGCCACCAGCAGAGAGGATAGGGAACAGAACATTCAGTACTTC. It translates to CATSREDREQNIQYF.

CDR3 bases: TGTGCCACCAGCAGAGGGGGCAGGAGCAATCAGCCCCAGCATTTT. Protein sequence: CATSRGGRSNQPQHF. The chain links TRBV15 to TRBJ1-5; maybe TRBD1 (5 bases). This CDR3 has 15 amino acids. V was shortened by 1 base and J by 1 base, with 8 bases between the two germline ends. Germline V gene lookup returns CDR1 LNHNV and CDR2 YYDKDF (reference sequence).

The table lists this clone with a few counts. The CDR3 nucleotides are TGTGCCAGCAGACAGGGGCGTTCGAACACCGGGGAGCTGTTTTTT. It yields the protein CASRQGRSNTGELFF. The V call is TRBV2, the J call TRBJ2-2; 7 nucleotides line up with TRBD1. Germline CDR1 reads SNHLY; CDR2 reads FYNNEI. V lost 6 bases to trimming and J lost 0 bases; unmatched junction nucleotides: 4. CDR3 length: 15 residues. Looking up the rest from reference TRBV2 and TRBJ2-2 gives the full variable domain: EPEVTQTPSHQVTQMGQEVILRCVPISNHLYFYWYRQILGQKVEFLVSFYNNEISEKSEIFDDQFSVERPDGSNFTLKIRSTKLEDSAMYFCASRQGRSNTGELFFGEGSRLTVL.

The J gene is TRBJ1-2, the V gene TRBV27; 8 bases align to TRBD1. V gave up 1 base and J gave up 9 bases; unmatched junction bases: 7. There are 14 residues in the CDR3. Looked up from germline, CDR1 is MNHEY and CDR2 is SMNVEV (reference sequence). DNA of the CDR3: TGTGCCAGCAGTTTATTCGGACAGGGTCTTCGCTACACCTTC. Its protein product is CASSLFGQGLRYTF.

The table lists this clone with a count of one. V is TRBV6-5 and J is TRBJ1-2; D call uncertain. The V gene lost 4 bases and the J gene lost 5 bases, with 8 bases spanning the gap. Germline-derived CDR1 and CDR2 are MNHEY and SVGAGI. This CDR3 has 12 amino acids. The CDR3 loop reads CASSFGDYGYTF. The CDR3 DNA follows: TGTGCCAGCAGTTTTGGGGATTATGGCTACACCTTC.

The chain joins TRBV6-1 to TRBJ2-5; D may be TRBD2 (6 bases). The J call could be wrong; TRBJ2-7 is a better fit for the DNA end. Germline CDR1 is MNHNS and CDR2 is SASEGT. The CDR3 has 13 residues. CDR3 sequence (DNA): TGTGCCAGCAGTGTCACTAGCCGGTACGAGCAGTACTTC. Amino acids: CASSVTSRYEQYF.

This chain joins TRBV7-2 and TRBJ2-1; 7 nucleotides align to TRBD2. The ends lost 5 bases at V and 9 bases at J; junction bases unmatched: 13. The CDR3 length is 15 residues. CDR1 and CDR2 from the germline V gene are SGHTA and FQGNSA. CDR3 sequence: CASSPLGLAGGEQFF. CDR3 bases: TGTGCCAGCAGCCCCCTCGGGTTAGCGGGCGGTGAGCAGTTCTTC.

The chain has TRBV30 and TRBJ2-7, with D possibly matching TRBD2 (5 bases). This CDR3 region has 13 residues. Germline lookup yields CDR1 GTSNPN and CDR2 SVGIG (reference sequence). Trimming pared 5 bases from V and 2 bases from J, leaving 13 bases between. DNA of the CDR3: TGTGCCTGGTCGGCCGGGAACACCTACGAGCAGTACTTC. It encodes CAWSAGNTYEQYF. Using reference TRBV30 and TRBJ2-7 for the parts outside the CDR3, the full variable domain is SQTIHQWPATLVQPVGSPLSLECTVEGTSNPNLYWYRQAAGRGLQLLFYSVGIGQISSEVPQNLSASRPQDRQFILSSKKLLLSDSGFYLCAWSAGNTYEQYFGPGTRLTVT.

As regards this clone: This specimen includes other DNA sequences encoding the same CDR3. The chain links TRBV28 to TRBJ1-4; D is perhaps TRBD1 (5 bases). The V end was cut by 3 bases, the J end by 0 bases, with 8 bases between. This CDR3 region has 15 residues. The germline gives CDR1 MDHEN, CDR2 SYDVKM. CDR3 region: CASSLGGATNEKLFF. CDR3 bases: TGTGCCAGCAGTTTGGGAGGGGCAACTAATGAAAAACTGTTTTTT.

In this sample, this clone turned up once. The chain has TRBV20-1 and TRBJ1-1; D not certain. The CDR3 loop spans 11 amino acids. In germline, CDR1 is DFQATT, CDR2 SNEGSKA (reference sequence). The V gene lost 6 bases and the J gene lost 4 bases, with 9 bases spanning the gap. This chain's CDR3 is CSAPPGTEAFF. The CDR3 DNA reads TGCAGTGCCCCACCTGGCACTGAAGCTTTCTTT.

This clone came up a few times. This CDR3 is CASGQGAFRTEAFF. The DNA of the CDR3 is TGTGCCAGCGGACAGGGGGCCTTTAGGACTGAAGCTTTCTTT. The V and J genes are TRBV2 and TRBJ1-1; 11 nucleotides agree with TRBD1. This CDR3 contains 14 residues. Losses at the gene ends were 8 bases for V and 5 bases for J; bases not matched to a gene: 7. Germline CDR1 is SNHLY and CDR2 is FYNNEI.

The table lists this clone with many counts. CDR3 protein: CSVWREDTEAFF. CDR3 bases: TGCAGCGTGTGGAGGGAGGACACTGAAGCTTTCTTT. The chain recombines TRBV29-1 with TRBJ1-1; D remains unclear. The CDR3 sequence is 12 residues long. Germline CDR1 is SQVTM and CDR2 is ANQGSEA. The V and J ends lost 6 bases and 3 bases respectively, with 11 bases between them. Full variable domain (missing parts from reference TRBV29-1 and TRBJ1-1): SAVISQKPSRDICQRGTSLTIQCQVDSQVTMMFWYRQQPGQSLTLIATANQGSEATYESGFVIDKFPISRPNLTFSTLTVSNMSPEDSSIYLCSVWREDTEAFFGQGTRLTVV.